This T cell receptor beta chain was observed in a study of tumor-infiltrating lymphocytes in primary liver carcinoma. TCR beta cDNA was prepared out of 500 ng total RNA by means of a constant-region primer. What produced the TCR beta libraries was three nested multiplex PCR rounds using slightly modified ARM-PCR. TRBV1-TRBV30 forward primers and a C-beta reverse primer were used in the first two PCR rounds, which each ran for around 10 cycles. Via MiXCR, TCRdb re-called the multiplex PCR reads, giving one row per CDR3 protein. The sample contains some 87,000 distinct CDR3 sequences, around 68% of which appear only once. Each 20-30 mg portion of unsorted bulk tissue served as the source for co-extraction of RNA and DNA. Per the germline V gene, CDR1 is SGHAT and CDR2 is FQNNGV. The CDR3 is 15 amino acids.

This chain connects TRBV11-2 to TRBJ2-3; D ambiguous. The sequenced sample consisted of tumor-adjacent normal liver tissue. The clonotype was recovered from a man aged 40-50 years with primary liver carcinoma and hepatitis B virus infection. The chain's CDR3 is CISSLGVPSTDTQYF. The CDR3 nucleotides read TGTATCAGCAGTTTAGGAGTCCCCAGCACAGATACGCAGTATTTT.